This is a list of T cell receptor beta chains from one sample in a study of blood T cell repertoires in COVID-19. Here immunoSEQ multiplex PCR was the method, and the copy in TCRdb shows in-frame clones only, minus some. This table has some 110,000 clones, around 86% appearing once. Source material: peripheral blood. Every receptor here comes from a human donor in a cohort sampled during active COVID-19. The CDR3 runs from the conserved cysteine through the conserved F or W. Each record gives: J gene, D gene, V gene, clone size, CDR3 protein, CDR3 DNA. A D gene is named only where the DNA matches it firmly. The size of a clone is reported for some rows only, either as once, few or many, or as a class for expanded clones.

TRBJ2-7 NA TRBV5-1 once CASSLVPSAGDEQYF TGCGCCAGCAGCTTGGTACCGTCTGCCGGTGACGAGCAGTACTTC
TRBJ2-1 NA TRBV5-4 few CASSLSSDYNGQFF TGTGCCAGCAGCCTCTCTAGCGACTACAATGGGCAGTTCTTC
TRBJ2-1 TRBD2 TRBV29-1 NA CSVGGGDSSYNEQFF TGCAGCGTGGGCGGGGGAGACTCGTCCTACAATGAGCAGTTCTTC
TRBJ1-6 TRBD1 TRBV19 NA CASSIHSTGVNSPLHF TGTGCCAGTAGTATTCATTCTACAGGGGTAAATTCACCCCTCCACTTT
TRBJ1-6 TRBD1 TRBV5-1 once CASSLSDRGLSNSPLHF TGCGCCAGCAGCTTGTCGGACAGGGGGCTGAGTAATTCACCCCTCCACTTT
TRBJ2-7 TRBD1 TRBV4-2 NA CASSQDSNRGLYEQYF TGTGCCAGCAGCCAAGATAGCAACAGGGGCCTCTACGAGCAGTACTTC
TRBJ2-7 NA TRBV27 NA CASSYSDQLTYEQYF TGTGCCAGCAGCTACAGTGACCAGCTTACCTACGAGCAGTACTTC
TRBJ1-6 NA TRBV28 NA CASSSTGGIWNSPLHF TGTGCCAGCAGTTCAACCGGGGGGATCTGGAATTCACCCCTCCACTTT
TRBJ1-2 NA TRBV12-2 NA CASRLALMGQPLWGYTF TGTGCAAGTCGCTTAGCATTAATGGGACAGCCACTATGGGGCTACACCTTC
TRBJ2-3 NA TRBV5-1 few CASSLGQSTDTQYF TGCGCCAGCAGCTTGGGGCAGAGCACAGATACGCAGTATTTT
TRBJ2-3 NA TRBV11-1 NA CASSLVGHRTDTQYF TGTGCCAGCAGCTTAGTAGGACACCGCACAGATACGCAGTATTTT